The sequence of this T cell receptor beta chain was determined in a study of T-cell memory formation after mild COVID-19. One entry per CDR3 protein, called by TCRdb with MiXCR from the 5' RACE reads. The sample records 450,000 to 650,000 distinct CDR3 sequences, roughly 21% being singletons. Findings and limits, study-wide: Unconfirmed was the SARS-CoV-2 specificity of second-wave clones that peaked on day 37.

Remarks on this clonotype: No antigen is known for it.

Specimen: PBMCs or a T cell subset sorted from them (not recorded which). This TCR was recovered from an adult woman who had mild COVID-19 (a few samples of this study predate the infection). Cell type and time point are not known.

Here the CDR3 DNA reads TGTGCCAGCAGCTTAGTCCCCCCGGGCCCTACAAATTACAATGAGCAGTTCTTC. It yields the protein CASSLVPPGPTNYNEQFF. The chain is built from TRBV11-2 and TRBJ2-1; D is undetermined. The CDR3 is 18 residues long. V shed 1 base and J shed 4 bases, with 20 bases lying between them. Germline assignment: CDR1 SGHAT and CDR2 FQNNGV.